The 19 T cell receptor beta chains in this list originate from one sample, sequenced in a study of blood T cells in healthy people across ages (dated by TCRdb to the mid-2010s). The protocol used for the library was 5' RACE. Sequencing was carried out with an Illumina HiSeq 2500. A second about 7 to 11 cycle PCR used a sample-barcoded 5' primer and a J-beta primer mix. In TCRdb, the public reads were trimmed at Q25 with fastp and aligned with MiXCR, with productive beta chains retained. Each CDR3 protein appears once, grouped with its most common genes and DNA. Recorded for this sample are more than 1 million distinct CDR3 sequences; over 35% of them occurred a single time. Under 20% of the sample comes from the top ten. Sequencing was performed on blood. Receptors originate from a woman aged 60 to 75 in good health.

This clonotype has more than one count but fewer than ten. The rearrangement uses TRBV4-1 and TRBJ2-7; D unclear. The germline V and J ends were trimmed by 5 bases and 5 bases, with 10 bases remaining between them. Looked up from germline, CDR1 is MGHRA and CDR2 is YSYEKL. The CDR3 runs 12 residues. CDR3 sequence: CASSSRRDEQYF. The CDR3, as DNA: TGCGCCAGCAGCTCCCGCCGGGACGAGCAGTACTTC.

The chain combines TRBV4-1 with TRBJ2-1; perhaps TRBD2 as D (6 bases). Germline CDR1 MGHRA, CDR2 YSYEKL. V was shortened by 5 bases and J by 4 bases, with 12 bases between the two germline ends. The CDR3 totals 14 residues. The CDR3 loop is CASSFGGKYNEQFF. The CDR3 region has the DNA TGCGCCAGCAGCTTCGGCGGGAAATACAATGAGCAGTTCTTC.

This clonotype was counted only a few times. The chain joins TRBV6-6 to TRBJ2-7; unclear D gene. CDR1 is MNHNY and CDR2 is SVGAGI in the germline V gene (reference sequence). V lost 2 bases and J 3 bases, leaving 14 bases between the germline ends. This CDR3 is built from 15 residues. The CDR3 DNA sequence: TGTGCCAGCAGTTACGCCCGGTCAAGAGGCTACGAGCAGTACTTC. It encodes CASSYARSRGYEQYF.

This sequence joins TRBV20-1 and TRBJ2-7; 9 bases are a match to TRBD2. V shed 2 bases, J shed 6 bases, and the junction held 11 bases outside the gene matches. Germline CDR1 is DFQATT and CDR2 is SNEGSKA (reference sequence). This CDR3 is 15 amino acids long. The CDR3 loop reads CSARPLAGGPGEQYF. CDR3 in DNA: TGCAGTGCTAGACCCCTGGCGGGAGGGCCCGGCGAGCAGTACTTC.

This chain links TRBV14 with TRBJ2-1; 7 nucleotides line up with TRBD2. Germline assignment: CDR1 SGHDN and CDR2 FVKESK. CDR3 size: 16 residues. Trimming removed 0 bases from V and 7 bases from J; junction bases left unmatched: 9. The CDR3 protein is CASSQERGGSVNEQFF. The DNA for the CDR3 is TGTGCCAGCAGCCAAGAACGGGGCGGGAGTGTGAATGAGCAGTTCTTC.

This clonotype is a singleton in its sample. The rearrangement links TRBV3-1 to TRBJ2-1, with 8 bases identical to TRBD1. J was trimmed by 7 bases and V by 5 bases; bases with no gene match: 19. Germline values: CDR1 LGHDT, CDR2 YNNKEL (reference sequence). CDR3 size: 18 residues. The CDR3: CASSLIGPGGDVLNEQFF. Here the CDR3 DNA reads TGTGCCAGCAGCTTAATCGGACCAGGGGGCGACGTGTTAAATGAGCAGTTCTTC.

There are a few counts of this clonotype. This chain joins TRBV6-5 and TRBJ2-6, with TRBD2 matching 8 bases. The CDR3 has 19 residues. Germline lookup yields CDR1 MNHEY and CDR2 SVGAGI. V trimming: 4 bases; J trimming: 0 bases; junction bases outside the gene matches: 11. This CDR3 reads CASSFLPLAAVSGANVLTF. CDR3 nucleotides: TGTGCCAGCAGTTTCCTACCACTAGCGGCCGTCTCTGGGGCCAACGTCCTGACTTTC.

The chain is built from TRBV5-1 and TRBJ2-3; D tentatively fits TRBD1 or TRBD2 (5 bases each). V lost 4 bases to trimming and J lost 8 bases, with 23 bases between them. The CDR3 is made up of 16 amino acids. CDR1 and CDR2 from the germline V gene are SGHRS and YFSETQ. The CDR3 here is CASSTTGTDRGATQYF. CDR3 bases: TGCGCCAGCAGCACAACCGGGACGGATAGAGGAGCTACGCAGTATTTT.

The chain recombines TRBV6-1 with TRBJ1-2; TRBD1 matches 12 bases. The V gene end was trimmed by 4 bases and the J gene end by 7 bases; junction bases not matched to a gene: 7. The CDR3 has 15 residues. Germline V lookup: CDR1 MNHNS, CDR2 SASEGT. This CDR3 is CASSGRDRGPGGYTF. The CDR3 nucleotides are TGTGCCAGCAGTGGCCGGGACAGGGGGCCAGGTGGCTACACCTTC.

This clonotype was found a few times. The V call is TRBV27, the J call TRBJ2-4, with 10 positions matching TRBD2. TRBJ2-7 matches the DNA end more closely, so the J call is doubtful. CDR3 length equals 15 residues. Germline CDR1 reads MNHEY; CDR2 reads SMNVEV (reference sequence). CDR3 nucleotides: TGTGCCAGCAGTTCTAGCGGGAGTTCAGTCTACGAGCAGTACTTC. It specifies CASSSSGSSVYEQYF.

This rearrangement joins TRBV9 to TRBJ2-1, with D tentatively TRBD2 (5 bases). V was clipped by 0 bases and J by 7 bases, with 14 bases between them. CDR1 is SGDLS, CDR2 YYNGEE, per germline. CDR3 size: 15 residues. The CDR3 bases are TGTGCCAGCAGCGTAGGACGGGGTCCCCAAAATGAGCAGTTCTTC. Translated: CASSVGRGPQNEQFF.

The chain links TRBV27 to TRBJ2-5; no clear D. The J call may be faulty, since TRBJ2-7 better matches the DNA end. CDR1 MNHEY and CDR2 SMNVEV come from the germline V gene (reference sequence). The CDR3 sequence is 15 residues long. CDR3 nucleotides: TGTGCCAGCAGCGATGAACTGGGATCAGGCTACGAGCAGTACTTC. Translating it yields CASSDELGSGYEQYF.

The chain links TRBV18 to TRBJ1-5, with 9 bases aligning to TRBD1. After removal of 2 bases from V and 4 bases from J, the junction contained 3 bases not matched to a gene. The CDR3 is 15 residues long. Germline V lookup: CDR1 KGHSH, CDR2 LQKENI. CDR3 bases: TGTGCCAGCTCACCAGTAGGGACAGGGAATCAGCCCCAGCATTTT. This codes for CASSPVGTGNQPQHF. The variable domain in full, completed from reference TRBV18 and TRBJ1-5, reads NAGVMQNPRHLVRRRGQEARLRCSPMKGHSHVYWYRQLPEEGLKFMVYLQKENIIDESGMPKERFSAEFPKEGPSILRIQQVVRGDSAAYFCASSPVGTGNQPQHFGDGTRLSIL.

In the case of this clonotype: A much larger clone lies a single base off, so this may be a read error. V gene TRBV11-2 combines with J gene TRBJ2-5, with D perhaps TRBD2 (6 bases). The CDR3 sequence is 16 residues long. Trimming removed 8 bases at V and 3 bases at J, with 22 bases between. Germline V gene lookup returns CDR1 SGHAT and CDR2 FQNNGV. The CDR3 DNA is TGTGCCAGCGGTCATACTGGCGGGAAATCGAAAGAGACCCAGTACTTC. It translates to CASGHTGGKSKETQYF.

This clonotype was counted a few times. The chain carries TRBV5-4 and TRBJ2-5, with a weak D call TRBD1 (6 bases). V was shortened by 3 bases and J by 5 bases, with 14 bases between the two germline ends. The CDR3 contains 14 residues. Germline V lookup: CDR1 SGHNT, CDR2 YYREEE (reference sequence). CDR3 loop: CASSSWTVRETQYF. CDR3 in DNA: TGTGCCAGCAGCTCATGGACAGTTCGTGAGACCCAGTACTTC.

This clonotype has a handful of counts. The CDR3 nucleotides are TGTGCCAGCAGCCCACCTGGACAGGGGGGTAGTACCAAAAACATTCAGTACTTC. It translates to CASSPPGQGGSTKNIQYF. The chain has TRBV4-2 and TRBJ2-4; 10 bases match TRBD1. This CDR3 is 18 amino acids long. V lost 4 bases to trimming and J lost 2 bases; unmatched junction nucleotides: 11. The germline gives CDR1 LGHNA, CDR2 YNFKEQ.

The gene calls are TRBV20-1 and TRBJ2-3; no clear D. This CDR3 contains 13 residues. V lost 4 bases to trimming and J lost 0 bases, with 8 bases between them. In germline, CDR1 is DFQATT, CDR2 SNEGSKA (reference sequence). The CDR3 DNA is TGCAGTGCTAACTCAGGTAGCACAGATACGCAGTATTTT. Its translation: CSANSGSTDTQYF.

This chain uses TRBV4-1 with TRBJ2-6; the match to TRBD1 covers 9 bases. The CDR3 sequence is 20 residues long. Per germline, CDR1 MGHRA and CDR2 YSYEKL. V trimming: 3 bases; J trimming: 0 bases; junction bases outside the gene matches: 12. The CDR3 here is CASSHFLPGQGISGANVLTF. The CDR3 DNA reads TGCGCCAGCAGCCATTTCCTTCCGGGACAGGGCATCTCTGGGGCCAACGTCCTGACTTTC.

This clonotype was recorded a few times. The chain employs TRBV2 and TRBJ2-1, with TRBD1 matching 9 bases. Germline values: CDR1 SNHLY, CDR2 FYNNEI. This CDR3 spans 14 amino acids. The V segment lost 3 bases and the J segment 9 bases; nucleotides outside the gene matches: 6. CDR3 nucleotide sequence: TGTGCCAGCAGTGACAAGACAGGGGGGAGTGAGCAGTTCTTC. It codes for CASSDKTGGSEQFF.